The next 15 T cell receptor beta chains were all read from a single sample in a study of OX40 agonist ivuxolimab in advanced cancers. The method behind the library was the immunoSEQ multiplex PCR assay. Held by TCRdb, this immuneACCESS table contains in-frame sequences only and omits some clones. Under half of the omission traces to an unresolved V gene where checked; the cause of the rest is unknown. This sample gives roughly 56,000 clones in total; 65% to 85% of them show up just once. The ten most abundant clones make up roughly 4.4% of the sample. This sample comprised CD4+ or CD8+ T cells sorted from blood, obtained in a trial of the OX40 agonist ivuxolimab. Every receptor here comes from an adult with an advanced solid tumor such as melanoma, head and neck, liver or kidney cancer.

V is TRBV2 and J is TRBJ2-3; tentatively, D is TRBD2 (6 bases). Trimming took off 9 bases at V and 4 bases at J, with 20 bases between the two ends. This CDR3 comprises 15 residues. CDR1 is SNHLY and CDR2 is FYNNEI in the germline V gene. The CDR3: CASPLGIASADTQYF. CDR3 DNA sequence: TGTGCCAGTCCCCTGGGGATAGCTAGCGCAGATACGCAGTATTTT.

This sequence joins TRBV13 and TRBJ2-7; 10 bases fit TRBD2. CDR1 PRHDT and CDR2 FYEKMQ come from the germline V gene (reference sequence). The CDR3 has 20 residues. V lost 1 base, J lost 4 bases, and 19 bases stayed unmatched. The CDR3 loop is CASSLAVSPTSGSEGYEQYF. The CDR3 DNA follows: TGTGCCAGCAGCTTAGCCGTATCCCCGACTAGCGGGTCTGAAGGTTACGAGCAGTACTTC.

The chain has TRBV18 and TRBJ1-4; a weak D match, TRBD1 (5 bases). This CDR3 comprises 15 residues. V lost 6 bases and J 6 bases, leaving 17 bases between the germline ends. CDR1 KGHSH and CDR2 LQKENI come from the germline V gene. The CDR3 region is CASSPPAGLDEKLFF. CDR3 in DNA: TGTGCCAGCTCTCCCCCGGCGGGGCTTGATGAAAAACTGTTTTTT.

The V gene is TRBV19, the J gene TRBJ1-2; 7 bases match TRBD1. V was pared by 8 bases and J by 4 bases, with 4 bases of the junction left unmatched. This CDR3 spans 12 amino acids. Germline V gene lookup returns CDR1 LNHDA and CDR2 SQIVND (reference sequence). For the CDR3, the DNA is TGTGCCAGTGTGACAGGGCTCTATGGCTACACCTTC. It yields the protein CASVTGLYGYTF. The full variable domain, in which reference TRBV19 and TRBJ1-2 provide the parts outside the CDR3, is DGGITQSPKYLFRKEGQNVTLSCEQNLNHDAMYWYRQDPGQGLRLIYYSQIVNDFQKGDIAEGYSVSREKKESFPLTVTSAQKNPTAFYLCASVTGLYGYTFGSGTRLTVV.

The CDR3 DNA follows: TGCGCCAGCAGCCAAGGGACAGTACCACAGTACTTC. It codes for CASSQGTVPQYF. This rearrangement joins TRBV4-1 to TRBJ2-5; possibly TRBD1 for D (6 bases). Germline values: CDR1 MGHRA, CDR2 YSYEKL. V was cut by 1 base and J by 11 bases, with 11 bases left in between. This CDR3 has 12 amino acids.

V gene TRBV6-5 combines with J gene TRBJ2-1; 8 bases fit TRBD2. Germline lookup yields CDR1 MNHEY and CDR2 SVGAGI. CDR3 length: 11 amino acids. Trimming removed 6 bases from V and 13 bases from J; junction bases left unmatched: 5. The CDR3 coding sequence is TGTGCCAGCAGGTATAGCGGGACACAGTTCTTC. Its translation is CASRYSGTQFF.

V is TRBV4-1 and J is TRBJ1-1, with D perhaps matching TRBD1 (5 bases). Germline V gene sequence: CDR1 MGHRA, CDR2 YSYEKL. This CDR3 is built from 15 residues. V lost 3 bases and J 3 bases, leaving 14 bases between the germline ends. The CDR3 sequence: CASSQKKGRDTEAFF. CDR3 sequence (DNA): TGCGCCAGCAGCCAGAAAAAGGGGAGGGACACTGAAGCTTTCTTT.

This chain links TRBV30 with TRBJ2-5; 8 positions agree with TRBD2. V dropped 2 bases and J dropped 5; count of bases not matched to a gene: 7. CDR1 and CDR2 from the germline V gene are GTSNPN and SVGIG (reference sequence). CDR3 length equals 14 residues. The CDR3 DNA sequence: TGTGCCTGGAGTCGTAATAGCGGGGCGGAGACCCAGTACTTC. Protein sequence: CAWSRNSGAETQYF.

V usage is TRBV11-2 and J usage is TRBJ1-2; D not resolved. Germline values: CDR1 SGHAT, CDR2 FQNNGV. The CDR3 runs to 13 residues. Deletions cut 5 bases from V and 3 bases from J, with 10 bases between. CDR3 in DNA: TGTGCCAGCAGCCCCAATTCCGACTATGGCTACACCTTC. Its translation: CASSPNSDYGYTF.

The chain uses TRBV6-1 and TRBJ2-1; 10 positions agree with TRBD2. J lost 10 bases, V lost 4 bases, and 4 bases had no gene match. Germline V CDR1 and CDR2: MNHNS, SASEGT. CDR3 length equals 13 residues. Here the CDR3 reads CASSAPGLAEQFF. DNA for the CDR3: TGTGCCAGCAGTGCCCCGGGACTAGCGGAGCAGTTCTTC.

This clone occurred a few times. J is TRBJ2-1 and V is TRBV7-3; D is undetermined. Trimming took 1 base from V and 7 from J, leaving 5 bases between them. The CDR3 is 12 amino acids. Germline assignment: CDR1 SGHTA and CDR2 FQGTGA. The CDR3 spells CASSLNSNEQFF. CDR3 DNA: TGTGCCAGCAGCTTAAACTCAAATGAGCAGTTCTTC.

V gene TRBV14 combines with J gene TRBJ1-5; 9 nucleotides agree with TRBD1. The CDR3 extends over 16 amino acids. Germline CDR1 is SGHDN and CDR2 is FVKESK. V was pared by 3 bases and J by 6 bases, with 9 bases of the junction left unmatched. The CDR3 sequence: CASSHPGQGLRQPQHF. The CDR3 DNA reads as TGTGCCAGCAGCCACCCCGGACAGGGGTTACGTCAGCCCCAGCATTTT.

Sample share makes this clone medium-sized (0.01 to 0.1%). This rearrangement joins TRBV7-2 to TRBJ2-7; TRBD1 matches 11 bases. Germline CDR1 and CDR2: SGHTA and FQGNSA. CDR3 length equals 15 residues. J lost 5 bases, V lost 5 bases, and 8 bases had no gene match. The chain's CDR3 is CASSTRTGGFDEQYF. DNA for the CDR3: TGTGCCAGCAGCACGAGGACAGGGGGCTTCGACGAGCAGTACTTC.

V usage is TRBV13 and J usage is TRBJ2-7, with D possibly matching TRBD2 (7 bases). Deletions cut 5 bases from V and 7 bases from J, with 12 bases between. Looked up from germline, CDR1 is PRHDT and CDR2 is FYEKMQ (reference sequence). This CDR3 has 12 residues. The CDR3 protein is CASSLKGGEQYF. DNA of the CDR3: TGTGCCAGCAGCCTAAAGGGGGGGGAGCAGTACTTC.

The rearrangement uses TRBV2 and TRBJ2-5; D not resolved. Per the germline V gene, CDR1 is SNHLY and CDR2 is FYNNEI. CDR3 length: 13 residues. V shed 4 bases and J shed 5 bases, with 11 bases lying between them. The CDR3: CASSVRLRETQYF. Here the CDR3 DNA reads TGTGCCAGCAGTGTACGGCTTCGCGAGACCCAGTACTTC.